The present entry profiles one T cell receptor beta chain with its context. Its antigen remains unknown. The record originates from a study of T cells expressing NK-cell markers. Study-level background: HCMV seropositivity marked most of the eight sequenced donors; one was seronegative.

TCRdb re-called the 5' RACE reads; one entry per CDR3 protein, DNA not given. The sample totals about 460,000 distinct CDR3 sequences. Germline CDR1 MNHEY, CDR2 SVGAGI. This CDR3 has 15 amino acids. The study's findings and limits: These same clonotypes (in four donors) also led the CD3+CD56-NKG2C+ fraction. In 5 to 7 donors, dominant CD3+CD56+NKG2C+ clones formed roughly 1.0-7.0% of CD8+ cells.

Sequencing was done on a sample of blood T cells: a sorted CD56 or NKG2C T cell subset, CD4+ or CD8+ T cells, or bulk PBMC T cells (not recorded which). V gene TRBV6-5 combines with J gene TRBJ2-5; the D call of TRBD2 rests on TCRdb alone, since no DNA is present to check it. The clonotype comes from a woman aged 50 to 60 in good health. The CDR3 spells CASSYSASGSFGQYF.